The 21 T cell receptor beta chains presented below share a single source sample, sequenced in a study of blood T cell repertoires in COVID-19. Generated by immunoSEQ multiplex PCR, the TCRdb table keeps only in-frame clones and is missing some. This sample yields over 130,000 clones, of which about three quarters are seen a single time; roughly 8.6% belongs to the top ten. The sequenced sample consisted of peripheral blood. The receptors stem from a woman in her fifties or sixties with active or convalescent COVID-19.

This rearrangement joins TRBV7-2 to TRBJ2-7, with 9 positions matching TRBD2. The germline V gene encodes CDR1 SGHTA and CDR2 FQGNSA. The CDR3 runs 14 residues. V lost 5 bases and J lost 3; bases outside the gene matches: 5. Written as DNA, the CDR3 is TGTGCCAGCAGCCCTTTAGCGGGAGACTACGAGCAGTACTTC. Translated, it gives CASSPLAGDYEQYF.

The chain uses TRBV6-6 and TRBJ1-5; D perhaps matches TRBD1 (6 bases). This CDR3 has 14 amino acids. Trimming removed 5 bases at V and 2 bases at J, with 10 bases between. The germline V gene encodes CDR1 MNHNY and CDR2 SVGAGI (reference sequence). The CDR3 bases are TGTGCCAGCAGTATCACAGGGCGCAATCAGCCCCAGCATTTT. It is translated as CASSITGRNQPQHF.

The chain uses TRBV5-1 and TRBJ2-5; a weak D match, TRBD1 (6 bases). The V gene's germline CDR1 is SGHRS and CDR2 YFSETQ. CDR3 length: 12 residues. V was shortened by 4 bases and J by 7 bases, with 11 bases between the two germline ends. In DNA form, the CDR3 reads TGCGCCAGCAGCAGGGACACTCGGACCCAGTACTTC. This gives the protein CASSRDTRTQYF.

As DNA, the CDR3 is TGCGCCAGCAGCTTGGACGGACAGGGCCGAAAAACAGATACGCAGTATTTT. Translating gives CASSLDGQGRKTDTQYF. This sequence joins TRBV5-1 and TRBJ2-3; 8 nucleotides match TRBD1. J was trimmed by 3 bases and V by 0 bases; bases with no gene match: 9. The CDR3 length is 17 residues. Germline V gene sequence: CDR1 SGHRS, CDR2 YFSETQ.

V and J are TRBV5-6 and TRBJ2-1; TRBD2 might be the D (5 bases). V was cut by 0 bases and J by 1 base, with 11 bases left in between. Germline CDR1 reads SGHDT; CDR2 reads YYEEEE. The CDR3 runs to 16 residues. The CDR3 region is CASSLGAGRSYNEQFF. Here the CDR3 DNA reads TGTGCCAGCAGCTTGGGTGCGGGTAGATCCTACAATGAGCAGTTCTTC.

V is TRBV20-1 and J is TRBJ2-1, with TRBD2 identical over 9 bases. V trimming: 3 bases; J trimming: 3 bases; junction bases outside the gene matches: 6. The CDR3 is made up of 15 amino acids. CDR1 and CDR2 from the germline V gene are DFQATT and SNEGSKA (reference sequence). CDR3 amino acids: CSASRLAVSYNEQFF. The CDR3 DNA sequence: TGCAGTGCTAGTCGACTAGCGGTAAGCTACAATGAGCAGTTCTTC.

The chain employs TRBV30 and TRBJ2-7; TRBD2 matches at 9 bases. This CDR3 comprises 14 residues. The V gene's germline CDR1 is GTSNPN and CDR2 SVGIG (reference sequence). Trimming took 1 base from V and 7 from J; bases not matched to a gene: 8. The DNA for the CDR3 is TGTGCCTGGAGTGGAAGCGGGAGGTCGTGGGAGCAGTACTTC. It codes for CAWSGSGRSWEQYF.

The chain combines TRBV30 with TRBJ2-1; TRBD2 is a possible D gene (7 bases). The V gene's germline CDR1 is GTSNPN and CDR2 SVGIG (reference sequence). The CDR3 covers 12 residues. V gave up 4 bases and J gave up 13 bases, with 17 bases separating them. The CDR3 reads CAWNEGGPLQFF. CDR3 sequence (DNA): TGTGCCTGGAACGAGGGGGGGCCCCTACAGTTCTTC.

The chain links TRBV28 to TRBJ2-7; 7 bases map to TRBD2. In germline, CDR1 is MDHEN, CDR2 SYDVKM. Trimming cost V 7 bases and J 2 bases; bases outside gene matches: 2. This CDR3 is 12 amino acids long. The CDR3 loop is CASTGGTYEQYF. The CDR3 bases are TGTGCCAGCACCGGGGGGACCTACGAGCAGTACTTC.

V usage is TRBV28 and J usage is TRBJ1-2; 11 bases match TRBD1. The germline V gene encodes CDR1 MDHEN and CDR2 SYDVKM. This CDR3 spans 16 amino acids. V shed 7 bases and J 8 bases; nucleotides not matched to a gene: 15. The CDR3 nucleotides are TGTGCCAGCACCTACCTTGGGACAGGGGGTATTGGAGGCTACACCTTC. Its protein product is CASTYLGTGGIGGYTF.

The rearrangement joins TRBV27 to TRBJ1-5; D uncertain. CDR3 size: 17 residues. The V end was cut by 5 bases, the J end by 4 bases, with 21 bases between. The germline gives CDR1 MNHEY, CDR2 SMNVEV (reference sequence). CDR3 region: CASSRNREGKDNQPQHF. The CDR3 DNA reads TGTGCCAGCAGTCGAAATCGGGAAGGGAAGGATAATCAGCCCCAGCATTTT.

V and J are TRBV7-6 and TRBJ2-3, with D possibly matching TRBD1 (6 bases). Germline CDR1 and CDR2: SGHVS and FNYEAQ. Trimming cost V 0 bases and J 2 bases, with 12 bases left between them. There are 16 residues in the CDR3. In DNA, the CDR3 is TGTGCCAGCAGCTTAGCTGGGGGCCCCCTCACAGATACGCAGTATTTT. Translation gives CASSLAGGPLTDTQYF.

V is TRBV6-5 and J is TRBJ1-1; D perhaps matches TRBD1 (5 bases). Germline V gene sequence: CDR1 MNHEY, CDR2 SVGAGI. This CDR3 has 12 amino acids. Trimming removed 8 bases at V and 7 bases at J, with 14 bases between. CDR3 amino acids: CASGRAGNEAFF. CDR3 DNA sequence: TGTGCCAGCGGGAGGGCAGGGAATGAAGCTTTCTTT.

The CDR3 reads CASSLDREAANYGYTF. The DNA of the CDR3 is TGTGCCAGCAGTTTGGACAGGGAAGCGGCTAACTATGGCTACACCTTC. V and J are TRBV6-5 and TRBJ1-2; 8 bases line up with TRBD1. The V and J ends lost 4 bases and 0 bases, in that order; junction bases with no gene match: 7. CDR3 size: 16 residues. Germline CDR1 is MNHEY and CDR2 is SVGAGI.

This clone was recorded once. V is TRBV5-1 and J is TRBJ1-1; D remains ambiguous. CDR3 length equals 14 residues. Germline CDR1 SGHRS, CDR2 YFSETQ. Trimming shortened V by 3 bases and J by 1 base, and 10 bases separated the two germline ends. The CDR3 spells CASSSRLGNTEAFF. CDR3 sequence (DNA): TGCGCCAGCAGCTCCCGACTCGGGAACACTGAAGCTTTCTTT.

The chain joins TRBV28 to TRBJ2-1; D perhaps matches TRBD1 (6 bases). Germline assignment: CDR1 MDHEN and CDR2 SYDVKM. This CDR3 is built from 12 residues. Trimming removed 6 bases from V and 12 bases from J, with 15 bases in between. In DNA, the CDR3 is TGTGCCAGCAGGTCACAGGGCCGAGGGCAGTTCTTC. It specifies CASRSQGRGQFF.

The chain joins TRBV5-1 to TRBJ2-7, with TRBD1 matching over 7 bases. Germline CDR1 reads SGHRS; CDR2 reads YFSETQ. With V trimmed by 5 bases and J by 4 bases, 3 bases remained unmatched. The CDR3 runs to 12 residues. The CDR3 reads CASRGDSYEQYF. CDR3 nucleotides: TGCGCCAGCAGGGGGGACAGTTACGAGCAGTACTTC.

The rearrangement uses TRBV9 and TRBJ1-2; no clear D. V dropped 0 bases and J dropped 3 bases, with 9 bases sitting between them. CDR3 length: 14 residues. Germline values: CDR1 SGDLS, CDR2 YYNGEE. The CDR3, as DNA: TGTGCCAGCAGCGTAGTTAGTACTGACTATGGCTACACCTTC. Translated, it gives CASSVVSTDYGYTF.

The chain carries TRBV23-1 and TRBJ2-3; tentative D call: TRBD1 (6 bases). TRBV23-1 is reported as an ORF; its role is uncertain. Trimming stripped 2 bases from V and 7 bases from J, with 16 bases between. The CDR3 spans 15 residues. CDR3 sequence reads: CASSQRFRGLYTQYF. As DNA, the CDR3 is TGCGCCAGCAGTCAAAGATTTAGGGGGTTGTATACGCAGTATTTT.

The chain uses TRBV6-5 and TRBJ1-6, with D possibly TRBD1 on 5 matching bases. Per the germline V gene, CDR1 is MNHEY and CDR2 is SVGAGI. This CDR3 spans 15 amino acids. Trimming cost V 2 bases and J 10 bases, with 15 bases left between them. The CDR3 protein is CASSYSGGSVSPLHF. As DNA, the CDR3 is TGTGCCAGCAGTTACAGCGGGGGATCAGTATCACCCCTCCACTTT.

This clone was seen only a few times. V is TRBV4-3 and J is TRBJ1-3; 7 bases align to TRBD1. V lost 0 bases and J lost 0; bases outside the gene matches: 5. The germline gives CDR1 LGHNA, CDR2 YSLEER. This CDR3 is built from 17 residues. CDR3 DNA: TGCGCCAGCAGCCAAGATCCGGGACAGAACTCTGGAAACACCATATATTTT. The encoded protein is CASSQDPGQNSGNTIYF.